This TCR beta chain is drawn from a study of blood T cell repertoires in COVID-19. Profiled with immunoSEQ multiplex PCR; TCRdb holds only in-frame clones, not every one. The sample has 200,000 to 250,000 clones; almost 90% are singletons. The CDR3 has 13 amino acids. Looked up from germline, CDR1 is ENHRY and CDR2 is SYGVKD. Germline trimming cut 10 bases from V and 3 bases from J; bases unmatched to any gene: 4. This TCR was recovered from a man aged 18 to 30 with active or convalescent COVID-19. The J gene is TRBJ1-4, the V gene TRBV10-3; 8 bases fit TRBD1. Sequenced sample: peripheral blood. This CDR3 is CATRGQSNEKLFF. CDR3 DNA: TGTGCCACCAGGGGGCAGTCTAATGAAAAACTGTTTTTT.